These 32 T cell receptor beta chains came from one sample sequenced in a study of blood T cell repertoires in COVID-19 (dated by TCRdb to 2020 to 2021). Preparation of the library involved the immunoSEQ multiplex PCR assay. In its TCRdb copy, this immuneACCESS table keeps in-frame sequences only and misses some clones. Where compared with another copy, unresolved V genes explain less than half of these, and the others have no known cause. This sample gives roughly 66,000 clones in total; over 80% of them show up just once. The ten largest clonotypes hold around 6.7% of the sample. The material sequenced was peripheral blood. These receptors were collected from a human donor in a cohort sampled during active COVID-19.

The V gene is TRBV3-1 (or the pseudogene TRBV3-2), the J gene TRBJ1-1; D not resolved. Germline lookup yields CDR1 LGHDT and CDR2 YNNKEL (reference sequence). This CDR3 comprises 15 residues. The V end lost 3 bases, the J end lost 1 base, and 12 bases lay between the germline ends. The CDR3 sequence is CASSQLHTGNTEAFF. DNA for the CDR3: TGTGCCAGCAGCCAGCTACACACGGGGAACACTGAAGCTTTCTTT.

In DNA, the CDR3 is TGTGCCAGCAGTTCGTCCCGGGGGGGCGAGCAGTTCTTC. The encoded protein is CASSSSRGGEQFF. The chain combines TRBV2 with TRBJ2-1; TRBD2 matches at 8 bases. Looked up from germline, CDR1 is SNHLY and CDR2 is FYNNEI. CDR3 length: 13 residues. With 5 bases clipped from V and 10 bases from J, the junction kept 7 bases outside the gene matches. The full variable domain, with the rest looked up from reference TRBV2 and TRBJ2-1, is EPEVTQTPSHQVTQMGQEVILRCVPISNHLYFYWYRQILGQKVEFLVSFYNNEISEKSEIFDDQFSVERPDGSNFTLKIRSTKLEDSAMYFCASSSSRGGEQFFGPGTRLTVL.

The rearrangement uses TRBV4-2 and TRBJ2-1; 8 nucleotides match TRBD2. CDR3 length equals 16 residues. Trimming at V came to 4 bases and at J to 0 bases, leaving 5 bases not matched to a gene. The germline CDR1 and CDR2 sequences are LGHNA and YNFKEQ. DNA of the CDR3: TGTGCCAGCAGCCGCACCGGGACTAGCTCCTACAATGAGCAGTTCTTC. As protein: CASSRTGTSSYNEQFF.

The V call is TRBV29-1, the J call TRBJ2-1, with 10 bases matching TRBD2. This CDR3 region has 13 residues. V gave up 5 bases and J gave up 8 bases; unmatched junction bases: 6. From germline, CDR1 is SQVTM and CDR2 ANQGSEA. CDR3 sequence (DNA): TGCAGCGTTCCGACTAGCGGGTTGGATGAGCAGTTCTTC. This translates into CSVPTSGLDEQFF.

Here the CDR3 DNA reads TGCAGCGTTGGGACAGGGCTGACTAATGAAAAACTGTTTTTT. Translated, it gives CSVGTGLTNEKLFF. The chain joins TRBV29-1 to TRBJ1-4, with TRBD1 matching 8 bases. J gave up 2 bases and V 4 bases, and 3 bases lay outside the gene matches. Per the germline V gene, CDR1 is SQVTM and CDR2 is ANQGSEA. This CDR3 region has 14 residues.

J is TRBJ2-2 and V is TRBV2; 12 nucleotides agree with TRBD2. CDR1 SNHLY and CDR2 FYNNEI come from the germline V gene. With 3 bases clipped from V and 3 bases from J, the junction kept 5 bases outside the gene matches. The CDR3 has 17 residues. The CDR3 sequence is CASSDPRLAGDTGELFF. In DNA form, the CDR3 reads TGTGCCAGCAGTGATCCGAGACTAGCGGGAGACACCGGGGAGCTGTTTTTT. Full variable domain (outside the CDR3, taken from reference TRBV2 and TRBJ2-2): EPEVTQTPSHQVTQMGQEVILRCVPISNHLYFYWYRQILGQKVEFLVSFYNNEISEKSEIFDDQFSVERPDGSNFTLKIRSTKLEDSAMYFCASSDPRLAGDTGELFFGEGSRLTVL.

The rearrangement joins TRBV15 to TRBJ1-4; D ambiguous. Germline CDR1 LNHNV, CDR2 YYDKDF (reference sequence). The CDR3 runs 16 residues. Between the trimmed V and J ends, which lost 0 bases and 8 bases, there was a span of 16 bases. The chain's CDR3 is CATSRDLEDLREKLFF. As DNA, the CDR3 is TGTGCCACCAGCAGAGATTTGGAGGACCTCCGAGAAAAACTGTTTTTT.

This clone is a singleton in its sample. The chain carries TRBV19 and TRBJ2-7; TRBD2 aligns across 14 bases. The CDR3 spans 15 residues. Germline V gene sequence: CDR1 LNHDA, CDR2 SQIVND (reference sequence). The ends lost 7 bases at V and 2 bases at J; junction bases unmatched: 4. The CDR3 DNA follows: TGTGCCAGTAAAAGACTAGCGGGAGGGACCTACGAGCAGTACTTC. It codes for CASKRLAGGTYEQYF.

The gene calls are TRBV7-9 and TRBJ2-7, with 9 positions matching TRBD2. Germline V gene sequence: CDR1 SEHNR, CDR2 FQNEAQ (reference sequence). The junction had 3 bases not matched to a gene; V was cut back by 3 bases and J by 3 bases. The CDR3 sequence is 14 residues long. The DNA of the CDR3 is TGTGCCAGCAGCTTTAGCGGGGGTAACTACGAGCAGTACTTC. Translating gives CASSFSGGNYEQYF.

The genes are TRBV3-1 (or the pseudogene TRBV3-2) and TRBJ2-5; 7 positions agree with TRBD2. The trim removed 1 base at V and 6 bases at J, leaving 5 bases unmatched. Germline CDR1 LGHDT, CDR2 YNNKEL (reference sequence). The CDR3 is 14 residues long. CDR3 nucleotide sequence: TGTGCCAGCAGCCAAGGGGGGGGTAGGAAGACCCAGTACTTC. Protein sequence: CASSQGGGRKTQYF.

This chain uses TRBV9 with TRBJ2-7, with D perhaps matching TRBD2 (5 bases). The CDR3 loop spans 16 amino acids. V lost 0 bases and J 0 bases, leaving 13 bases between the germline ends. Germline loops: CDR1 SGDLS, CDR2 YYNGEE. CDR3 protein: CASSVGGGASSYEQYF. For the CDR3, the DNA is TGTGCCAGCAGCGTAGGCGGAGGCGCAAGCTCCTACGAGCAGTACTTC. The full variable domain, rest sourced from reference TRBV9 and TRBJ2-7, is DSGVTQTPKHLITATGQRVTLRCSPRSGDLSVYWYQQSLDQGLQFLIQYYNGEERAKGNILERFSAQQFPDLHSELNLSSLELGDSALYFCASSVGGGASSYEQYFGPGTRLTVT.

In DNA form, the CDR3 reads TGTGCCAGCAGCGTAATCGGTTCACCCCTCCACTTT. Translating it yields CASSVIGSPLHF. The chain employs TRBV9 and TRBJ1-6, with D hard to call. The ends were cut back, 1 base at V and 9 bases at J, with 5 bases in the middle. Per germline, CDR1 SGDLS and CDR2 YYNGEE. The CDR3 is made up of 12 amino acids.

As to this clone: The junction differs from germline at one of its ends, possibly a read error. The sample contains more than one DNA sequence encoding this CDR3. The chain employs TRBV6-5 and TRBJ2-5; 11 bases map to TRBD2. Germline-derived CDR1 and CDR2 are MNHEY and SVGAGI. This CDR3 region has 15 residues. CDR3 in amino acids: CASRETSGDGETQYF. CDR3 nucleotides: TGTGCCAGCAGGGAGACTAGCGGGGACGGGGAGACTCAGTACTTC.

The J gene is TRBJ2-5, the V gene TRBV28; TRBD2 matches at 8 bases. The germline CDR1 and CDR2 sequences are MDHEN and SYDVKM. V was clipped by 6 bases and J by 5 bases; unmatched bases: 11. The CDR3 extends over 15 amino acids. The CDR3 loop is CASRKGTRRRETQYF. The CDR3 region has the DNA TGTGCCAGCAGAAAGGGGACTAGGAGAAGGGAGACCCAGTACTTC.

V and J are TRBV7-2 and TRBJ1-1; TRBD1 might be the D (6 bases). With 2 bases removed from V and 5 bases from J, the gap between germline ends came to 12 bases. Germline V gene data show CDR1 as SGHTA and CDR2 as FQGNSA. This CDR3 region has 14 residues. The DNA for the CDR3 is TGTGCCAGCAGCTTACCTCAGGGGAGAACTGAAGCTTTCTTT. It specifies CASSLPQGRTEAFF. Looking up the rest from reference TRBV7-2 and TRBJ1-1 gives the full variable domain: GAGVSQSPSNKVTEKGKDVELRCDPISGHTALYWYRQSLGQGLEFLIYFQGNSAPDKSGLPSDRFSAERTGGSVSTLTIQRTQQEDSAVYLCASSLPQGRTEAFFGQGTRLTVV.

This chain connects TRBV6-6 to TRBJ1-4; the match to TRBD1 covers 10 bases. Germline assignment: CDR1 MNHNY and CDR2 SVGAGI (reference sequence). The V and J ends lost 6 bases and 8 bases, in that order; junction bases with no gene match: 6. This CDR3 has 14 residues. CDR3 bases: TGTGCCAGCAGACCGGGACAGGGGCAAGAAAAACTGTTTTTT. Its protein is CASRPGQGQEKLFF.

The chain is built from TRBV30 and TRBJ1-1; D unclear. Germline CDR1 and CDR2: GTSNPN and SVGIG (reference sequence). The V end was cut by 0 bases, the J end by 5 bases, with 10 bases between. The CDR3 length is 13 residues. CDR3 sequence: CAWSVQILTEAFF. CDR3 in DNA: TGTGCCTGGAGTGTACAGATCTTGACTGAAGCTTTCTTT.

The chain links TRBV7-2 to TRBJ1-1; D remains unclear. The germline V gene has CDR1 SGHTA and CDR2 FQGNSA. The CDR3 length is 11 residues. Trimming left V 7 bases short and J 6 bases short, with 9 bases between. CDR3 region: CASMGTSEAFF. For the CDR3, the DNA is TGTGCCAGCATGGGCACCTCTGAAGCTTTCTTT. The entire variable domain, with the rest obtained from reference TRBV7-2 and TRBJ1-1, is as follows: GAGVSQSPSNKVTEKGKDVELRCDPISGHTALYWYRQSLGQGLEFLIYFQGNSAPDKSGLPSDRFSAERTGGSVSTLTIQRTQQEDSAVYLCASMGTSEAFFGQGTRLTVV.

The chain links TRBV3-1 (or the pseudogene TRBV3-2) to TRBJ2-4; 11 bases agree with TRBD1. The CDR3 covers 14 residues. The germline V gene has CDR1 LGHDT and CDR2 YNNKEL (reference sequence). The trim removed 6 bases at V and 9 bases at J, leaving 7 bases unmatched. CDR3 residues: CASSQDRGHGIQYF. CDR3 nucleotide sequence: TGTGCCAGCAGTCAGGACAGGGGGCACGGCATTCAGTACTTC.

The J gene is TRBJ2-2, the V gene TRBV13; 12 bases align to TRBD2. The CDR3 is made up of 15 amino acids. Per the germline V gene, CDR1 is PRHDT and CDR2 is FYEKMQ (reference sequence). With 5 bases clipped from V and 6 bases from J, the junction kept 4 bases outside the gene matches. The CDR3 nucleotides are TGTGCCAGCAGCGTCCTAGCGGGGGGGTCCGGGGAGCTGTTTTTT. This encodes CASSVLAGGSGELFF.

This clone appeared once. This rearrangement joins TRBV5-1 to TRBJ1-3; D not certain. The CDR3 totals 16 residues. V gave up 0 bases and J gave up 0 bases, with 10 bases separating them. Germline V gives CDR1 SGHRS, CDR2 YFSETQ. In DNA form, the CDR3 reads TGCGCCAGCAGCTTGGCCGGGTCCCCCTCTGGAAACACCATATATTTT. Its protein product is CASSLAGSPSGNTIYF.

The chain combines TRBV3-1 (or the pseudogene TRBV3-2) with TRBJ2-2, with D hard to call. Trimming took off 1 base at V and 3 bases at J, with 6 bases between the two ends. The germline V gene encodes CDR1 LGHDT and CDR2 YNNKEL (reference sequence). This CDR3 comprises 14 residues. The CDR3 spells CASSQVPDTGELFF. CDR3 DNA: TGTGCCAGCAGCCAAGTTCCTGACACCGGGGAGCTGTTTTTT.

V is TRBV7-2 and J is TRBJ1-2, with TRBD1 as a possible D gene (6 bases). The CDR3 consists of 14 residues. Germline V gene data show CDR1 as SGHTA and CDR2 as FQGNSA. Trimming stripped 3 bases from V and 2 bases from J, with 10 bases between. In DNA, the CDR3 is TGTGCCAGCAGCTTGGGGGGGGCGAACTATGGCTACACCTTC. This codes for CASSLGGANYGYTF.

The chain uses TRBV7-3 and TRBJ2-3; 16 bases are shared with TRBD2. The germline gives CDR1 SGHTA, CDR2 FQGTGA. J lost 5 bases, V lost 2 bases, and 7 bases had no gene match. The CDR3 has 18 residues. CDR3 in DNA: TGTGCCAGCAGCTTAGTAGGAGGGACTAGCGGGGGGGTAGATACGCAGTATTTT. Its translation: CASSLVGGTSGGVDTQYF. The variable domain in full, completed from reference TRBV7-3 and TRBJ2-3, reads GAGVSQTPSNKVTEKGKYVELRCDPISGHTALYWYRQSLGQGPEFLIYFQGTGAADDSGLPNDRFFAVRPEGSVSTLKIQRTERGDSAVYLCASSLVGGTSGGVDTQYFGPGTRLTVL.

The chain carries TRBV29-1 and TRBJ2-5, with D unclear. CDR3 length equals 13 residues. Trimming stripped 1 base from V and 2 bases from J, with 8 bases between. Germline CDR1 SQVTM, CDR2 ANQGSEA. CDR3: CSVEVSQQETQYF. DNA of the CDR3: TGCAGCGTTGAAGTTTCCCAGCAAGAGACCCAGTACTTC.

This chain connects TRBV14 to TRBJ1-1, with D maybe TRBD1 (6 bases). Germline V CDR1 and CDR2: SGHDN, FVKESK. The CDR3 has 15 amino acids. Trimming removed 2 bases at V and 0 bases at J, with 10 bases between. The DNA of the CDR3 is TGTGCCAGCAGCCAACGGGGGGCCCTGAACACTGAAGCTTTCTTT. Translated, it gives CASSQRGALNTEAFF. The whole variable domain, filled in from reference TRBV14 and TRBJ1-1, reads EAGVTQFPSHSVIEKGQTVTLRCDPISGHDNLYWYRRVMGKEIKFLLHFVKESKQDESGMPNNRFLAERTGGTYSTLKVQPAELEDSGVYFCASSQRGALNTEAFFGQGTRLTVV.

The rearrangement joins TRBV9 to TRBJ1-3; a possible D gene is TRBD1 (6 bases). CDR3 length equals 15 residues. Trimming removed 3 bases from V and 2 bases from J, with 12 bases in between. Germline V lookup: CDR1 SGDLS, CDR2 YYNGEE. CDR3: CASSEGGEAGNTIYF. CDR3 coding DNA: TGTGCCAGCAGCGAAGGGGGGGAGGCTGGAAACACCATATATTTT.

The chain links TRBV5-4 to TRBJ2-7; D ambiguous. V was cut by 0 bases and J by 4 bases, with 14 bases left in between. CDR3 length equals 15 residues. Germline V gene lookup returns CDR1 SGHNT and CDR2 YYREEE (reference sequence). The CDR3: CASSLDEAMGYEQYF. Here the CDR3 DNA reads TGTGCCAGCAGCTTGGACGAAGCGATGGGTTACGAGCAGTACTTC.

The chain links TRBV4-1 to TRBJ2-2, with a tentative D call TRBD2 (6 bases). CDR1 and CDR2 (germline): MGHRA, YSYEKL. The CDR3 loop spans 16 amino acids. Trimming stripped 0 bases from V and 2 bases from J, with 10 bases between. Written as DNA, the CDR3 is TGCGCCAGCAGCCAAGACGTGGGGGGAAACACCGGGGAGCTGTTTTTT. Its translation: CASSQDVGGNTGELFF.

The chain links TRBV2 to TRBJ1-1, with D possibly TRBD1 on 5 matching bases. CDR1 and CDR2 (germline): SNHLY, FYNNEI. This CDR3 contains 14 residues. V was cut by 4 bases and J by 0 bases, with 9 bases left in between. Written as DNA, the CDR3 is TGTGCCAGCAGTGGGTGGGGGGTGAACACTGAAGCTTTCTTT. Translation gives CASSGWGVNTEAFF.

This sequence joins TRBV7-2 and TRBJ1-2; 7 positions match TRBD1. Trimming cost V 4 bases and J 1 base; bases outside gene matches: 18. The CDR3 contains 19 residues. CDR1 and CDR2 (germline): SGHTA, FQGNSA. The DNA for the CDR3 is TGTGCCAGCAGCTCCATTTCGTGGGGACAGAACCGTGTTAACTATGGCTACACCTTC. It translates to CASSSISWGQNRVNYGYTF.

This chain joins TRBV11-2 and TRBJ2-2, with 8 positions matching TRBD2. Germline CDR1 and CDR2: SGHAT and FQNNGV. The length of the CDR3 is 16 residues. With 4 bases clipped from V and 3 bases from J, the junction kept 7 bases outside the gene matches. DNA of the CDR3: TGTGCCAGCAGCTCCCCCGGGAGGGCCGACACCGGGGAGCTGTTTTTT. This encodes CASSSPGRADTGELFF.